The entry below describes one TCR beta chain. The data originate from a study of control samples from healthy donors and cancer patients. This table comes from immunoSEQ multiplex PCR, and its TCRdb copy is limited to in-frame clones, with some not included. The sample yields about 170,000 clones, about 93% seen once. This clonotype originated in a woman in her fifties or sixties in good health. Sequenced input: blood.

DNA for the CDR3: TGTGCCAGCAGCTTCACAGAGAACACTGAAGCTTTCTTT. Translating it yields CASSFTENTEAFF. The J gene is TRBJ1-1, the V gene TRBV12-1; TRBD1 is taken as the D call from the table, unchecked against the DNA. TRBV12-1 is recorded as a pseudogene. This CDR3 comprises 13 residues.